The clone carrying this T cell receptor beta chain was seen a handful of times. The sample originates from a study of response to subunit inactivated influenza vaccine. From the RT-PCR reads, TCRdb called clonotypes with MiXCR, one entry per CDR3 protein. The data hold under 750,000 distinct CDR3 sequences, with 10% to 15% observed a single time. Trimming left V 0 bases short and J 3 bases short, with 15 bases between. Germline V gene data show CDR1 as SGHRS and CDR2 as YFSETQ. This CDR3 has 16 residues. This chain joins TRBV5-1 and TRBJ2-5; possibly TRBD1 for D (6 bases). Sequences were derived from PBMCs from blood, sampled on the day of vaccination. This receptor was identified in a man between 50 and 59 years old who received an inactivated influenza vaccine. CDR3 loop: CASSLEVAGAEETQYF. The CDR3 DNA reads as TGCGCCAGCAGCTTGGAAGTGGCAGGGGCCGAAGAGACCCAGTACTTC.